This T cell receptor beta chain was recovered during a study of CD4 T cells in relation to SARS-CoV-2 and coronaviruses. Overall study results and limits: No crossreactivity against non-spike viral proteins was tested here.

The CDR3 is 15 amino acids. Germline loops: CDR1 SEHNR, CDR2 FQNEAQ (reference sequence). With 1 base clipped from V and 5 bases from J, the junction kept 4 bases outside the gene matches. Repertoires were generated with immunoSEQ multiplex PCR, while TCRdb's copy carries only in-frame clones and drops some. The table has about 18,000 clones, approximately 75% seen once. With regard to this clone: No antigen is known for it.

CD4+ T cells from unexposed donors were obtained before the COVID-19 pandemic (2011-2018). After more than eight days of culture, CD4+ T cells were isolated. Cells permitting, SARS-CoV-2 S/N and four cold-coronavirus spikes were tested on unexposed-donor CD4+ T cells. The sequenced sample was CD4+ T cells from PBMCs, cultured in vitro. This TCR derives from a human donor in good health. This chain connects TRBV7-9 to TRBJ2-1; 8 bases agree with TRBD1. The CDR3 is CASSLGQGRHNEQFF. CDR3 DNA sequence: TGTGCCAGCAGCTTAGGACAGGGGCGCCACAATGAGCAGTTCTTC.